These 19 T cell receptor beta chains were all obtained from the same sample, sequenced in a study of technical replicates of blood from a few donors. Some clones are missing from TCRdb's copy, which holds only in-frame ones; the method was immunoSEQ multiplex PCR. The repertoire holds 44,000 or so clones, with 92% as singletons. Sequenced input: PBMCs. These TCRs come from a human donor in good health. Some clones in this sample may be carry-over from other donors' samples.

This chain joins TRBV7-3 and TRBJ1-1, with TRBD1 as a possible D gene (6 bases). Germline CDR1 reads SGHTA; CDR2 reads FQGTGA. The CDR3 is 14 amino acids. The V gene lost 7 bases and the J gene lost 5 bases, with 17 bases spanning the gap. The CDR3 DNA reads as TGTGCCAGCACCGAGGGGGGGCAAGGGACTGAAGCTTTCTTT. Translation: CASTEGGQGTEAFF.

The V call is TRBV27, the J call TRBJ1-2; no definite D call. This CDR3 spans 13 amino acids. With 11 bases removed from V and 2 bases from J, the gap between germline ends came to 15 bases. CDR1 MNHEY and CDR2 SMNVEV come from the germline V gene (reference sequence). CDR3 protein: CASRPEGNYGYTF. DNA for the CDR3: TGTGCCTCGCGCCCGGAGGGAAACTATGGCTACACCTTC.

The genes are TRBV9 and TRBJ2-1; possible D gene TRBD2, 5 bases. V gave up 2 bases and J gave up 0 bases, with 21 bases separating them. This CDR3 region has 19 residues. Germline CDR1 and CDR2: SGDLS and YYNGEE. The DNA for the CDR3 is TGTGCCAGCAGCGTGAGTCGAGGGCCGCTCCTAAGCTCCTACAATGAGCAGTTCTTC. Amino acids: CASSVSRGPLLSSYNEQFF.

This clone was seen once. The chain combines TRBV27 with TRBJ2-3; 7 nucleotides align to TRBD1. The ends lost 6 bases at V and 4 bases at J; junction bases unmatched: 7. CDR3 size: 14 residues. Germline CDR1 MNHEY, CDR2 SMNVEV (reference sequence). The CDR3 region has the DNA TGTGCCAGCAGCCTTGAGAGGGGGCCAGATACGCAGTATTTT. It specifies CASSLERGPDTQYF.

The table lists this clone with a count of one. The chain joins TRBV10-3 to TRBJ1-2, with 8 positions matching TRBD1. Germline V gives CDR1 ENHRY, CDR2 SYGVKD. With 3 bases clipped from V and 4 bases from J, the junction kept 4 bases outside the gene matches. The CDR3 sequence is 14 residues long. The DNA for the CDR3 is TGTGCCATCAGTGACGCAGGGGGCTTCTATGGCTACACCTTC. The encoded protein is CAISDAGGFYGYTF.

This chain joins TRBV18 and TRBJ2-5; 12 bases align to TRBD2. The CDR3 runs 15 residues. Germline loops: CDR1 KGHSH, CDR2 LQKENI. The junction had 7 bases not matched to a gene; V was cut back by 3 bases and J by 8 bases. CDR3 DNA: TGTGCCAGCTCACCGAGGACTAGCGGGAAGAGAACCCAGTACTTC. Translated: CASSPRTSGKRTQYF.

V is TRBV10-3 and J is TRBJ1-6; the D gene is possibly TRBD1 (5 bases). V lost 3 bases, J lost 9 bases, and 12 bases lay in between. Germline-derived CDR1 and CDR2 are ENHRY and SYGVKD. The CDR3 is 14 residues long. CDR3 nucleotides: TGTGCCATCAGTGATCCGACAGTCAGTTCACCCCTCCACTTT. It is translated as CAISDPTVSSPLHF.

This chain links TRBV7-6 with TRBJ1-1, with D perhaps TRBD1 (6 bases). The V gene's germline CDR1 is SGHVS and CDR2 FNYEAQ. The CDR3 is 15 residues long. V was pared by 5 bases and J by 5 bases, with 18 bases between. The CDR3 region is CASSAATGWKTEAFF. CDR3 bases: TGTGCCAGCAGCGCAGCTACAGGGTGGAAAACTGAAGCTTTCTTT.

The chain uses TRBV5-1 and TRBJ1-2; D ambiguous. The germline gives CDR1 SGHRS, CDR2 YFSETQ. This CDR3 has 14 residues. V was shortened by 7 bases and J by 8 bases, with 21 bases between the two germline ends. The CDR3 sequence: CASAPGKLDEGYTF. DNA of the CDR3: TGCGCCAGCGCCCCGGGAAAATTAGACGAGGGCTACACCTTC.

This clone was recorded only once. This sequence joins TRBV9 and TRBJ1-3; a possible D gene is TRBD1 (6 bases). Between the trimmed V and J ends, which lost 0 bases and 7 bases, there was a span of 29 bases. The V gene's germline CDR1 is SGDLS and CDR2 YYNGEE. The length of the CDR3 is 20 residues. CDR3 nucleotides: TGTGCCAGCAGCGTAGGGAGCGGCAGGGGCTTTCTTAATACTAGGAACACCATATATTTT. Residues: CASSVGSGRGFLNTRNTIYF. The variable domain in full, with the rest retrieved from reference TRBV9 and TRBJ1-3, is DSGVTQTPKHLITATGQRVTLRCSPRSGDLSVYWYQQSLDQGLQFLIQYYNGEERAKGNILERFSAQQFPDLHSELNLSSLELGDSALYFCASSVGSGRGFLNTRNTIYFGEGSWLTVV.

The chain recombines TRBV7-2 with TRBJ1-2; perhaps TRBD1 as D (5 bases). This CDR3 spans 14 amino acids. The germline V gene has CDR1 SGHTA and CDR2 FQGNSA. Trimming removed 6 bases from V and 7 bases from J, with 18 bases in between. CDR3 in DNA: TGTGCCAGCAGATACGGACACGGTGGCTCTGGCTACACCTTC. It codes for CASRYGHGGSGYTF.

V usage is TRBV18 and J usage is TRBJ2-7; D is possibly TRBD1 (6 bases). CDR1 and CDR2 from the germline V gene are KGHSH and LQKENI. V shed 4 bases and J shed 2 bases, with 12 bases lying between them. This CDR3 is built from 14 residues. The CDR3 reads CASSQTRGTYEQYF. In DNA form, the CDR3 reads TGTGCCAGCTCACAAACCAGGGGAACCTACGAGCAGTACTTC.

V and J are TRBV15 and TRBJ2-6; D perhaps matches TRBD2 (5 bases). Trimming removed 3 bases at V and 2 bases at J, with 14 bases between. The V gene's germline CDR1 is LNHNV and CDR2 YYDKDF (reference sequence). The CDR3 contains 17 residues. The CDR3 DNA reads TGTGCCACCAGCAGCTTGAGGGTGGGCGCTGGGGCCAACGTCCTGACTTTC. It specifies CATSSLRVGAGANVLTF.

The V call is TRBV9, the J call TRBJ2-2, with a possible D match to TRBD1 (6 bases). CDR3 length: 15 residues. V was trimmed by 2 bases and J by 8 bases, leaving 16 bases between them. Germline CDR1 and CDR2: SGDLS and YYNGEE. As DNA, the CDR3 is TGTGCCAGCAGCGTGACAACAGGGCTTCCTGGGGAGCTGTTTTTT. It yields the protein CASSVTTGLPGELFF.

The chain is built from TRBV7-3 and TRBJ2-2; TRBD2 matches 8 bases. After removal of 3 bases from V and 1 base from J, the junction contained 7 bases not matched to a gene. The CDR3 has 17 amino acids. Per the germline V gene, CDR1 is SGHTA and CDR2 is FQGTGA. The CDR3 DNA sequence: TGTGCCAGCAGCTTCCTAAGCGGGGGCGGGAACACCGGGGAGCTGTTTTTT. This encodes CASSFLSGGGNTGELFF.

Only one count was recorded for this clone. V and J are TRBV4-2 and TRBJ2-3; TRBD2 matches at 11 bases. The V gene's germline CDR1 is LGHNA and CDR2 YNFKEQ. This CDR3 spans 14 amino acids. V was pared by 5 bases and J by 4 bases, with 2 bases of the junction left unmatched. For the CDR3, the DNA is TGTGCCAGCAGCTATAGCGGGGGGGCAGATACGCAGTATTTT. Protein: CASSYSGGADTQYF.

V is TRBV2 and J is TRBJ1-5; D is unresolved. CDR3 size: 15 residues. Deletions cut 6 bases from V and 1 base from J, with 13 bases between. CDR1 is SNHLY, CDR2 FYNNEI, per germline. The CDR3 loop is CASRRTSGSNQPQHF. The CDR3 DNA is TGTGCCAGCAGGAGGACCAGCGGAAGCAATCAGCCCCAGCATTTT.

V usage is TRBV5-1 and J usage is TRBJ2-3; 7 bases align to TRBD1. V lost 0 bases, J lost 4 bases, and 8 bases stayed unmatched. The CDR3 length is 16 residues. Germline values: CDR1 SGHRS, CDR2 YFSETQ. As DNA, the CDR3 is TGCGCCAGCAGCTTGGAGTACGACAGGGCGGCAGATACGCAGTATTTT. Translated, it gives CASSLEYDRAADTQYF.

The chain is built from TRBV6-5 and TRBJ2-7; perhaps TRBD2 as D (6 bases). The CDR3 runs to 15 residues. Germline CDR1 MNHEY, CDR2 SVGAGI. Trimming removed 1 base from V and 5 bases from J, with 15 bases in between. In DNA form, the CDR3 reads TGTGCCAGCAGTTACTTCTCGGGAGTAAACGACGAGCAGTACTTC. This gives the protein CASSYFSGVNDEQYF.